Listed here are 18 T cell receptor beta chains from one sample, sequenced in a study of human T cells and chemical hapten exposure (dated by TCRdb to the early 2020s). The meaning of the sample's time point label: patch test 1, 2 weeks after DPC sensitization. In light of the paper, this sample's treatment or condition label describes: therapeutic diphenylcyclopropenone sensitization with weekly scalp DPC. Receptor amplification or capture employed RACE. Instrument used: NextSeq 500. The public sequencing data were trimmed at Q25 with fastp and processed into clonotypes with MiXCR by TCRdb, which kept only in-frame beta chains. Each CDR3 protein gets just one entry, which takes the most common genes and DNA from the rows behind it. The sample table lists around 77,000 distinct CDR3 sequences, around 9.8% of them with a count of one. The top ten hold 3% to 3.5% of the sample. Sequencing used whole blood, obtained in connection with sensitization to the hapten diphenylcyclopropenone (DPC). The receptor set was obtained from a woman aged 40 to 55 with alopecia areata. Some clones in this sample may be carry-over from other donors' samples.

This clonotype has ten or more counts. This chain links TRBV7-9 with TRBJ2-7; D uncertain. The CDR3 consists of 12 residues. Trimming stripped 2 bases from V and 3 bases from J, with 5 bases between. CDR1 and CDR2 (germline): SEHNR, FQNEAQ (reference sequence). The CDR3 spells CASSLSHYEQYF. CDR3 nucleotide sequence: TGTGCCAGCAGCTTATCGCACTACGAGCAGTACTTC.

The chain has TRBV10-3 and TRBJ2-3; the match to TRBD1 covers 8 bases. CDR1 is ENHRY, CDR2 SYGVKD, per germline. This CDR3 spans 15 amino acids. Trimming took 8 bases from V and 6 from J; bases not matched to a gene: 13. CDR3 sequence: CAIASGQAFVDTQYF. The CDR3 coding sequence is TGTGCCATCGCCTCGGGACAGGCTTTTGTGGATACGCAGTATTTT.

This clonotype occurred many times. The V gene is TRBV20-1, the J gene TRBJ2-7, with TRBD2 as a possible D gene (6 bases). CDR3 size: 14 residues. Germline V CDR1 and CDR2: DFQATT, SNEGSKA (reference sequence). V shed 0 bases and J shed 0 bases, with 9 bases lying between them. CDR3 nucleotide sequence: TGCAGTGCTAGAGATGGGGGGAACTCCTACGAGCAGTACTTC. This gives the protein CSARDGGNSYEQYF.

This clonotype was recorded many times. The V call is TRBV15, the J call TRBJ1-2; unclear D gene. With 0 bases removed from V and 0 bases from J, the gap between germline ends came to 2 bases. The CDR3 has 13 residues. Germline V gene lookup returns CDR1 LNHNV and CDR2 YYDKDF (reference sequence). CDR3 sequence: CATSRDTNYGYTF. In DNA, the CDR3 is TGTGCCACCAGCAGAGATACTAACTATGGCTACACCTTC.

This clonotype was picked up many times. The CDR3 region is CASSRRGDTDTQYF. In DNA, the CDR3 is TGTGCCAGCAGTCGGCGGGGGGACACAGATACGCAGTATTTT. This chain links TRBV12-3 or TRBV12-4 with TRBJ2-3; 8 positions match TRBD2. The J segment lost 2 bases and the V segment lost 5 bases, leaving 3 bases of the junction unmatched. The CDR3 is made up of 14 amino acids.

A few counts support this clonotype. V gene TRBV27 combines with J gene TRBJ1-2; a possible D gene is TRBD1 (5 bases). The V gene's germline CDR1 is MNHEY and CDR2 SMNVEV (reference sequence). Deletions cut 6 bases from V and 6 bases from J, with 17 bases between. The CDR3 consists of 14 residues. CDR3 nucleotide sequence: TGTGCCAGCAGCCGAGACAGTTTACCTCATGGCTACACCTTC. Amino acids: CASSRDSLPHGYTF.

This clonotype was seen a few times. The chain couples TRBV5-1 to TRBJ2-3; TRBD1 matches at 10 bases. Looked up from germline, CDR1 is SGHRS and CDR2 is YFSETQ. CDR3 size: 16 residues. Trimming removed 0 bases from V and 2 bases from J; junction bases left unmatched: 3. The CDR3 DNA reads TGCGCCAGCAGCTTGGGACAGGGGGCAATCACAGATACGCAGTATTTT. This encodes CASSLGQGAITDTQYF.

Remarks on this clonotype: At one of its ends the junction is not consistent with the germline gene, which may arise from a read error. CDR3 nucleotide sequence: TGTGCCAGCAGCCAACAGGAAACCATTACTAGCACAGGTACGCAGTATTTT. It translates to CASSQQETITSTGTQYF. The chain recombines TRBV5-4 with TRBJ2-3; weak D call: TRBD2 (6 bases). Germline CDR1 and CDR2: SGHNT and YYREEE (reference sequence). This CDR3 is 17 amino acids long.

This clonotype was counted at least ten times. CDR3 bases: TGTGCCATCAACCCCAGACAGGGTTCCACCGGGGAGCTGTTTTTT. Protein product: CAINPRQGSTGELFF. V usage is TRBV10-3 and J usage is TRBJ2-2; 7 bases fit TRBD1. The CDR3 spans 15 residues. Per germline, CDR1 ENHRY and CDR2 SYGVKD. V lost 7 bases, J lost 4 bases, and 9 bases stayed unmatched.

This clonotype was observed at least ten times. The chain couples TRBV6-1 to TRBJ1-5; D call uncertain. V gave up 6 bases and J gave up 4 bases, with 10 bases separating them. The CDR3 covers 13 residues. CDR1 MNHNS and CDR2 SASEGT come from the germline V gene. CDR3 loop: CASRWEGNQPQHF. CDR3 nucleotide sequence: TGTGCCAGCAGGTGGGAAGGAAATCAGCCCCAGCATTTT.

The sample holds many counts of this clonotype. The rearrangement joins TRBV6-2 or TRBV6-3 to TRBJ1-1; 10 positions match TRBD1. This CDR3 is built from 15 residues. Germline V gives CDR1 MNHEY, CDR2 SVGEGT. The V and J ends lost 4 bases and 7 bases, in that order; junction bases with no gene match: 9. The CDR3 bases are TGTGCCAGCAGTTCCTCGGGACAGGGGTTTATTGAAGCTTTCTTT. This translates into CASSSSGQGFIEAFF.

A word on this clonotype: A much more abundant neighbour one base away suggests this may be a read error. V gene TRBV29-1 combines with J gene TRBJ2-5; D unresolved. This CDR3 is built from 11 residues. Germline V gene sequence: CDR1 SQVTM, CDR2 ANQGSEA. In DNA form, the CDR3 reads TGCAGCGGTGGCAATGGCGAGACCCCGTACTTC. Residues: CSGGNGETPYF.

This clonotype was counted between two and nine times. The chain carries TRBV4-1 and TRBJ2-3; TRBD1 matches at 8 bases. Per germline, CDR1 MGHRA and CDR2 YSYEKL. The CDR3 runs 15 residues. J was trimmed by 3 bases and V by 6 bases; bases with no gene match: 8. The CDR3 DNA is TGCGCCAGCAGTCCTCAGGGGGCTGGGACAGATACGCAGTATTTT. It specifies CASSPQGAGTDTQYF.

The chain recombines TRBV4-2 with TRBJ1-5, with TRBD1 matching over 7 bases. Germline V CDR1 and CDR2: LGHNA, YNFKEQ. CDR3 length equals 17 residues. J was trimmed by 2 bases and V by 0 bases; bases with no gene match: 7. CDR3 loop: CASSQDLDRAGNQPQHF. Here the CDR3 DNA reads TGTGCCAGCAGCCAAGATCTCGACAGGGCCGGCAATCAGCCCCAGCATTTT.

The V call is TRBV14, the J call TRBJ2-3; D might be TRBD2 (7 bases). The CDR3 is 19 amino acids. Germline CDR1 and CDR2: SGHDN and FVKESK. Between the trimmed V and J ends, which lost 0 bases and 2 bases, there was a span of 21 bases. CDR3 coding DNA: TGTGCCAGCAGCCAAGATCGACGCGCGGGGAGGGGGACCACAGATACGCAGTATTTT. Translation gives CASSQDRRAGRGTTDTQYF.

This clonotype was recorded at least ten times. Here the CDR3 DNA reads TGTGCCAGCAAGCGACGGGACTATGGCTACACCTTC. Its translation is CASKRRDYGYTF. The gene calls are TRBV2 and TRBJ1-2; unclear D gene. V was trimmed by 7 bases and J by 3 bases, leaving 9 bases between them. This CDR3 has 12 amino acids. Germline V gene sequence: CDR1 SNHLY, CDR2 FYNNEI. Complete variable domain (other parts from reference TRBV2 and TRBJ1-2): EPEVTQTPSHQVTQMGQEVILRCVPISNHLYFYWYRQILGQKVEFLVSFYNNEISEKSEIFDDQFSVERPDGSNFTLKIRSTKLEDSAMYFCASKRRDYGYTFGSGTRLTVV.

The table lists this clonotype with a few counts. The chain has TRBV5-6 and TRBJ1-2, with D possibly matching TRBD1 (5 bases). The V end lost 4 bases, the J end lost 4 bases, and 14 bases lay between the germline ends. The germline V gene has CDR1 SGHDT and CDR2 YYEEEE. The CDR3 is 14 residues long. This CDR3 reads CASSPRGWGYGYTF. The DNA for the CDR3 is TGTGCCAGCAGCCCTAGGGGCTGGGGCTATGGCTACACCTTC.

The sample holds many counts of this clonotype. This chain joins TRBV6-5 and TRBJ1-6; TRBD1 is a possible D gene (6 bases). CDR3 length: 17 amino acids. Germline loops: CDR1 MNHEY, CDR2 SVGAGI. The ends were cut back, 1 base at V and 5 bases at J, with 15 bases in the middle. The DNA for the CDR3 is TGTGCCAGCAGTTACTTCGCTGGACAGTTAAATAATTCACCCCTCCACTTT. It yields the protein CASSYFAGQLNNSPLHF.